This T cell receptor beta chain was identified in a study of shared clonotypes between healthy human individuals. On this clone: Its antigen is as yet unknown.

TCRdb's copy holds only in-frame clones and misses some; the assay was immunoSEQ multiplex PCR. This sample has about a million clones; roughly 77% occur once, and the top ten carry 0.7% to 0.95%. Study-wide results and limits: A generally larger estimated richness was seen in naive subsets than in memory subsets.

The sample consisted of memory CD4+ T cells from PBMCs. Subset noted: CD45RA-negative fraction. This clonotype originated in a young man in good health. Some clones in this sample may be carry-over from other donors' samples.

As DNA, the CDR3 is TGTGCCAGCAGTTTGCCCCGAGGGGGAAAACTAGCGGGAGGGTCCCAGTTCTTC. Amino acid sequence: CASSLPRGGKLAGGSQFF. V usage is TRBV28 and J usage is TRBJ2-1, with 13 positions matching TRBD2. Germline trimming cut 3 bases from V and 13 bases from J; bases unmatched to any gene: 18. The CDR3 runs 18 residues. Germline V gene sequence: CDR1 MDHEN, CDR2 SYDVKM.